A selection of T cell receptor beta chains follows, all from one sample in a study of cytomegalovirus exposure and HLA in healthy donors. Sequenced by immunoSEQ multiplex PCR; TCRdb stores in-frame clones only, minus some. The sample lists about 140,000 clones; 60% to 85% were seen once. The sequenced sample consisted of PBMCs. These receptors came from a man aged 25-45 years in good health and CMV-seronegative. Both conserved end residues are part of each CDR3. Fields, in order: clone size, D gene, V gene, J gene, CDR3 DNA, CDR3 protein. The D gene is left open where the match is weak. Only part of the rows carry a size: once, few, many, or a class if the clone is expanded.

clone size: few
D gene: TRBD1
V gene: TRBV7-9
J gene: TRBJ1-2
CDR3 DNA: TGTGCCAGCAGAAACTACTTGGGGCAGGGGGCTAACTATGGCTACACCTTC
CDR3 protein: CASRNYLGQGANYGYTF

clone size: -
D gene: -
V gene: TRBV19
J gene: TRBJ2-1
CDR3 DNA: TGTGCCAGTACTCTGTACAATGAGCAGTTCTTC
CDR3 protein: CASTLYNEQFF

clone size: -
D gene: TRBD1
V gene: TRBV5-1
J gene: TRBJ1-1
CDR3 DNA: TGCGCCAGCAGCAGGACAGGGGGTGACACTGAAGCTTTCTTT
CDR3 protein: CASSRTGGDTEAFF

clone size: -
D gene: -
V gene: TRBV19
J gene: TRBJ1-5
CDR3 DNA: TGTGCCAGTAACTCACTCCGGGACATCTATCAGCCCCAGCATTTT
CDR3 protein: CASNSLRDIYQPQHF

clone size: -
D gene: TRBD1
V gene: TRBV6-5
J gene: TRBJ2-5
CDR3 DNA: TGTGCCAGCAGTAAGGGGACAGGGCATCGTGAGCAGTACTTC
CDR3 protein: CASSKGTGHREQYF

clone size: -
D gene: -
V gene: TRBV7-8
J gene: TRBJ1-4
CDR3 DNA: TGTGCCAGCATGGTTGGGCCAACTAATGAAAAACTGTTTTTT
CDR3 protein: CASMVGPTNEKLFF

clone size: -
D gene: -
V gene: TRBV28
J gene: TRBJ2-7
CDR3 DNA: TGTGCCAGCAATCTACAGGGTACGGGCTACGAGCAGTACTTC
CDR3 protein: CASNLQGTGYEQYF

clone size: -
D gene: TRBD2
V gene: TRBV18
J gene: TRBJ2-7
CDR3 DNA: TGTGCCAGCTCCCTATATACTCCGACTAGCGGGACCCCCTACGAGCAGTACTTC
CDR3 protein: CASSLYTPTSGTPYEQYF

clone size: -
D gene: -
V gene: TRBV18
J gene: TRBJ1-5
CDR3 DNA: TGTGCCAGCTCACACAGGACAGAGCCCTATCAGCCCCAGCATTTT
CDR3 protein: CASSHRTEPYQPQHF

clone size: -
D gene: TRBD1
V gene: TRBV11-2
J gene: TRBJ1-3
CDR3 DNA: TGTGCCAGCAGCACCAACAGGGGGCCACGCTCTGGAAACACCATATATTTT
CDR3 protein: CASSTNRGPRSGNTIYF

clone size: -
D gene: TRBD1
V gene: TRBV5-1
J gene: TRBJ2-1
CDR3 DNA: TGCGCCAGCAGCTTGGTCGCAGGGGGCGATGAGCAGTTCTTC
CDR3 protein: CASSLVAGGDEQFF

clone size: -
D gene: -
V gene: TRBV7-9
J gene: TRBJ2-3
CDR3 DNA: TGTGCCAGCAGCTTAGGTTCGAGCGCAACAGATACGCAGTATTTT
CDR3 protein: CASSLGSSATDTQYF

clone size: -
D gene: TRBD2
V gene: TRBV5-1
J gene: TRBJ2-1
CDR3 DNA: TGCGCCAGCAGCCCCCGGACTAGCGATAATGAGCAGTTCTTC
CDR3 protein: CASSPRTSDNEQFF

clone size: -
D gene: -
V gene: TRBV5-8
J gene: TRBJ1-1
CDR3 DNA: TGTGCCAGCAGCTCGCAATTCACGACAGTGACACTATGGACTGAAGCTTTCTTT
CDR3 protein: CASSSQFTTVTLWTEAFF

clone size: -
D gene: -
V gene: TRBV29-1
J gene: TRBJ1-2
CDR3 DNA: TGCAGCGTTTTCGAGACAGTTAACTATGGCTACACCTTC
CDR3 protein: CSVFETVNYGYTF

clone size: -
D gene: TRBD1
V gene: TRBV7-9
J gene: TRBJ1-2
CDR3 DNA: TGTGCCAGCAGCCCCCCAGGGGGCGAAGGCTATGGCTACACCTTC
CDR3 protein: CASSPPGGEGYGYTF

clone size: once
D gene: -
V gene: TRBV11-3
J gene: TRBJ2-7
CDR3 DNA: TGTGCCAGCAGCCCCAGGTTCTCCTACGAGCAGTACTTC
CDR3 protein: CASSPRFSYEQYF

clone size: -
D gene: -
V gene: TRBV5-1
J gene: TRBJ2-3
CDR3 DNA: TGCGCCAGCAATCCCAGGGCGGATTCTAGCACAGATACGCAGTATTTT
CDR3 protein: CASNPRADSSTDTQYF

clone size: -
D gene: TRBD2
V gene: TRBV5-4
J gene: TRBJ2-1
CDR3 DNA: TGTGCCAGCAGCACGAAGAGCGGGGGGGTCTACAATGAGCAGTTCTTC
CDR3 protein: CASSTKSGGVYNEQFF

clone size: -
D gene: -
V gene: TRBV19
J gene: TRBJ1-1
CDR3 DNA: TGTGCCAGTAGTCTCTCACACGGGGAAGCTTTCTTT
CDR3 protein: CASSLSHGEAFF

clone size: -
D gene: -
V gene: TRBV2
J gene: TRBJ1-5
CDR3 DNA: TGTGCCAGCAGTGAAGGGGGCGGGGGTATCAATCAGCCCCAGCATTTT
CDR3 protein: CASSEGGGGINQPQHF

clone size: -
D gene: -
V gene: TRBV4-2
J gene: TRBJ2-2
CDR3 DNA: TGTGCCAGCAGCCAAGATAAGAGCGACGCCACCGGGGAGCTGTTTTTT
CDR3 protein: CASSQDKSDATGELFF

clone size: once
D gene: TRBD2
V gene: TRBV14
J gene: TRBJ2-5
CDR3 DNA: TGTGCCAGCAGACTAGCGGGTAACCAAGAGACCCAGTACTTC
CDR3 protein: CASRLAGNQETQYF

clone size: few
D gene: TRBD1
V gene: TRBV7-9
J gene: TRBJ1-2
CDR3 DNA: TGTGCCAGCAGCTTGGGGGCAGGGGGCCTCTATGGCTACACCTTC
CDR3 protein: CASSLGAGGLYGYTF

clone size: -
D gene: TRBD2
V gene: TRBV19
J gene: TRBJ2-5
CDR3 DNA: TGTGCCAGTAGCTCAACGGGGGGGCTAGGGACCCAGTACTTC
CDR3 protein: CASSSTGGLGTQYF

clone size: once
D gene: -
V gene: TRBV7-8
J gene: TRBJ1-6
CDR3 DNA: TGTGCCAGCAGCATACAGGGTCCCGCTAATTCACCCCTCCACTTT
CDR3 protein: CASSIQGPANSPLHF

clone size: -
D gene: TRBD2
V gene: TRBV4-2
J gene: TRBJ2-5
CDR3 DNA: TGTGCCAGCAGCCCTCGGGGAGGGGAAGTGGGAGAGACCCAGTACTTC
CDR3 protein: CASSPRGGEVGETQYF

clone size: few
D gene: TRBD2
V gene: TRBV27
J gene: TRBJ2-1
CDR3 DNA: TGTGCCAGCAGTCTATCTAGCGGGTTCATCAATGAGCAGTTCTTC
CDR3 protein: CASSLSSGFINEQFF

clone size: -
D gene: -
V gene: TRBV7-2
J gene: TRBJ1-6
CDR3 DNA: TGTGCCAGCAGCCGAGGACAGTCTTCACCCCTCCACTTT
CDR3 protein: CASSRGQSSPLHF

clone size: -
D gene: TRBD2
V gene: TRBV7-2
J gene: TRBJ2-7
CDR3 DNA: TGTGCCAGCAGCTCGACTAGCGGGACCTCTTATTTC
CDR3 protein: CASSSTSGTSYF

clone size: -
D gene: -
V gene: TRBV5-6
J gene: TRBJ1-1
CDR3 DNA: TGTGCCAGCAGCTTGCCACAGGGAAGGACTGAAGCTTTCTTT
CDR3 protein: CASSLPQGRTEAFF

clone size: -
D gene: TRBD2
V gene: TRBV4-2
J gene: TRBJ2-7
CDR3 DNA: TGTGCCAGCAGCCAAGGAGTACTAGCGGGACTACGGGAGCAGTACTTC
CDR3 protein: CASSQGVLAGLREQYF

clone size: -
D gene: TRBD1
V gene: TRBV18
J gene: TRBJ2-7
CDR3 DNA: TGTGCCAGCTCGGGACAGGAGAGGAGCTACGAGCAGTACTTC
CDR3 protein: CASSGQERSYEQYF

clone size: -
D gene: TRBD1
V gene: TRBV7-3
J gene: TRBJ1-6
CDR3 DNA: TGTGCCAGCAGCTTCCAGGGGGCTGGATTCAATTCACCCCTCCACTTT
CDR3 protein: CASSFQGAGFNSPLHF

clone size: -
D gene: TRBD1
V gene: TRBV19
J gene: TRBJ2-5
CDR3 DNA: TGTGCCAGTAGTCCCCGCGACAGGGAAGAGACCCAGTACTTC
CDR3 protein: CASSPRDREETQYF

clone size: few
D gene: TRBD2
V gene: TRBV6-5
J gene: TRBJ2-2
CDR3 DNA: TGTGCCAGCACCAATACGGGGGGGGCCGGGGAGCTGTTTTTT
CDR3 protein: CASTNTGGAGELFF

clone size: -
D gene: -
V gene: TRBV2
J gene: TRBJ2-7
CDR3 DNA: TGTGCCAGCGCCTGGGGAGTTCTCTCCTACGAGCAGTACTTC
CDR3 protein: CASAWGVLSYEQYF

clone size: -
D gene: TRBD1
V gene: TRBV18
J gene: TRBJ2-5
CDR3 DNA: TGTGCCAGCTCACCAGGGGACAGGGGAGAAGAGACCCAGTACTTC
CDR3 protein: CASSPGDRGEETQYF

clone size: once
D gene: -
V gene: TRBV30
J gene: TRBJ1-2
CDR3 DNA: TGTGCCTGGAGTGGAACAGATGCTAACTATGGCTACACCTTC
CDR3 protein: CAWSGTDANYGYTF

clone size: -
D gene: TRBD2
V gene: TRBV9
J gene: TRBJ2-1
CDR3 DNA: TGTACCAGCAGCGTAGGACCCTCTAGCGGGGGGGCGGGTGAGCAGTTCTTC
CDR3 protein: CTSSVGPSSGGAGEQFF

clone size: -
D gene: TRBD2
V gene: TRBV2
J gene: TRBJ2-1
CDR3 DNA: TGTGCCAGCAGTTCCGGGACTAACAATGAGCAGTTCTTC
CDR3 protein: CASSSGTNNEQFF

clone size: -
D gene: -
V gene: TRBV7-9
J gene: TRBJ1-4
CDR3 DNA: TGTGCCAGCGCAGAGGGGGCAACTAATGAAAAACTGTTTTTT
CDR3 protein: CASAEGATNEKLFF

clone size: once
D gene: TRBD1
V gene: TRBV7-6
J gene: TRBJ2-2
CDR3 DNA: TGTGCCAGCAGCGCCAGACAGGGGGCGAGCGGGGAGCTGTTTTTT
CDR3 protein: CASSARQGASGELFF

clone size: -
D gene: -
V gene: TRBV19
J gene: TRBJ1-5
CDR3 DNA: TGTGCCAGTAGTTTTGCGGGGTCCGGGTATCAGCCCCAGCATTTT
CDR3 protein: CASSFAGSGYQPQHF

clone size: few
D gene: TRBD2
V gene: TRBV7-2
J gene: TRBJ2-7
CDR3 DNA: TGTGCCAGCAGCTTTAATCGCGGGAGGAGTTCCTACGAGCAGTACTTC
CDR3 protein: CASSFNRGRSSYEQYF

clone size: -
D gene: TRBD1
V gene: TRBV5-6
J gene: TRBJ2-2
CDR3 DNA: TGTGCCAGCAGCAGGGGGCAAATGAACACCGGGGAGCTGTTTTTT
CDR3 protein: CASSRGQMNTGELFF

clone size: once
D gene: TRBD1
V gene: TRBV6-5
J gene: TRBJ2-7
CDR3 DNA: TGTGCCAGCAAAGACAGGGGGAGCTCCTACGAGCAGTACTTC
CDR3 protein: CASKDRGSSYEQYF

clone size: -
D gene: -
V gene: TRBV27
J gene: TRBJ1-5
CDR3 DNA: TGTGCCAGCAGGACGGATCACCCAGGGCAGCCCCAGCATTTT
CDR3 protein: CASRTDHPGQPQHF

clone size: few
D gene: -
V gene: TRBV7-2
J gene: TRBJ1-4
CDR3 DNA: TGTGCCAGCAGCTTAAGGTCACGGGAAGCGAATGAAAAACTGTTTTTT
CDR3 protein: CASSLRSREANEKLFF

clone size: -
D gene: TRBD1
V gene: TRBV6-5
J gene: TRBJ2-5
CDR3 DNA: TGTGCCAGCAGTACAGGGGGAAGAAGAGAGACCCAGTACTTC
CDR3 protein: CASSTGGRRETQYF

clone size: few
D gene: TRBD1
V gene: TRBV6-6
J gene: TRBJ1-1
CDR3 DNA: TGTGCCAGCAGTTTAGGGACAGGGGGAACTGAAGCTTTCTTT
CDR3 protein: CASSLGTGGTEAFF

clone size: -
D gene: -
V gene: TRBV2
J gene: TRBJ2-5
CDR3 DNA: TGTGCCAGCAGTGAATCCCCTTGGGGCGGGACCCAGTACTTC
CDR3 protein: CASSESPWGGTQYF

clone size: -
D gene: -
V gene: TRBV6-5
J gene: TRBJ1-2
CDR3 DNA: TGTGCCAGCAAAGAGGGCTTGGGGGGCTACACCTTC
CDR3 protein: CASKEGLGGYTF

clone size: -
D gene: -
V gene: TRBV5-5
J gene: TRBJ2-3
CDR3 DNA: TGTGCCAGCAGCTGGAACCTCCGGGACATTAGCACAGATACGCAGTATTTT
CDR3 protein: CASSWNLRDISTDTQYF

clone size: -
D gene: TRBD1
V gene: TRBV7-6
J gene: TRBJ1-4
CDR3 DNA: TGTGCCAGCAGCTTAGAGACAGGGCCAACTAATGAAAAACTGTTTTTT
CDR3 protein: CASSLETGPTNEKLFF

clone size: once
D gene: -
V gene: TRBV6-5
J gene: TRBJ2-2
CDR3 DNA: TGTGCCAGCAGTTACTCCGGTCCCACCGGGGAGCTGTTTTTT
CDR3 protein: CASSYSGPTGELFF

clone size: -
D gene: -
V gene: TRBV19
J gene: TRBJ2-7
CDR3 DNA: TGTGCCAGTAGTATAGGCGACAGCTCCTACGAGCAGTACTTC
CDR3 protein: CASSIGDSSYEQYF

clone size: -
D gene: -
V gene: TRBV18
J gene: TRBJ1-2
CDR3 DNA: TGTGCCAGCTCACCCAATAGGGGCGAGGGCTACACCTTC
CDR3 protein: CASSPNRGEGYTF

clone size: -
D gene: -
V gene: TRBV6-4
J gene: TRBJ1-2
CDR3 DNA: TGTGCCAGCAGCCCCGGGGTCAGGCGGGATGGCTACACCTTC
CDR3 protein: CASSPGVRRDGYTF